This passage covers 23 T cell receptor beta chains from one sample sequenced in a study of blood T cell repertoires in COVID-19. Profiling relied on immunoSEQ multiplex PCR, and the TCRdb table lists in-frame clones only, not all of them. In the table there are about 340,000 clones, 85% to 90% of which are singletons. The sequenced material came from peripheral blood. The receptors originated from a woman aged 45-59 years with COVID-19, enrolled during active disease.

The chain links TRBV24-1 to TRBJ1-2; D is perhaps TRBD1 (5 bases). V was pared by 4 bases and J by 0 bases, with 11 bases between. The CDR3 length is 15 residues. Germline-derived CDR1 and CDR2 are KGHDR and SFDVKD. The DNA of the CDR3 is TGTGCCACCAGTGAGAACAGGCGTGCTAACTATGGCTACACCTTC. The encoded protein is CATSENRRANYGYTF.

The gene calls are TRBV18 and TRBJ1-4, with D perhaps matching TRBD1 (5 bases). Germline V CDR1 and CDR2: KGHSH, LQKENI. Trimming shortened V by 6 bases and J by 7 bases, and 24 bases separated the two germline ends. The CDR3 consists of 17 residues. CDR3 coding DNA: TGTGCCAGCTCCCTGGGGGGACCCTCGGTCGCAGGTGAAAAACTGTTTTTT. The encoded protein is CASSLGGPSVAGEKLFF.

This rearrangement joins TRBV4-2 to TRBJ2-7; 7 bases line up with TRBD1. This CDR3 has 16 residues. Germline values: CDR1 LGHNA, CDR2 YNFKEQ. The J segment lost 2 bases and the V segment lost 3 bases, leaving 10 bases of the junction unmatched. The CDR3 sequence is CASSHSGQRDPYEQYF. For the CDR3, the DNA is TGTGCCAGCAGCCATTCGGGACAGAGAGACCCCTACGAGCAGTACTTC.

The V call is TRBV5-1, the J call TRBJ2-1; TRBD1 matches at 10 bases. Germline lookup yields CDR1 SGHRS and CDR2 YFSETQ. The CDR3 has 15 residues. V lost 2 bases to trimming and J lost 8 bases; unmatched junction nucleotides: 7. CDR3 in amino acids: CASSFGTGVIDEQFF. The DNA of the CDR3 is TGCGCCAGCAGCTTCGGGACAGGGGTTATCGATGAGCAGTTCTTC.

V is TRBV30 and J is TRBJ1-1, with D possibly TRBD1 on 6 matching bases. Trimming removed 4 bases at V and 4 bases at J, with 19 bases between. The germline CDR1 and CDR2 sequences are GTSNPN and SVGIG (reference sequence). The CDR3 has 15 amino acids. DNA for the CDR3: TGTGCCTGGACGGAGGAACAGGGTTGGTTCACTGAAGCTTTCTTT. The encoded protein is CAWTEEQGWFTEAFF. Full variable domain (missing parts from reference TRBV30 and TRBJ1-1): SQTIHQWPATLVQPVGSPLSLECTVEGTSNPNLYWYRQAAGRGLQLLFYSVGIGQISSEVPQNLSASRPQDRQFILSSKKLLLSDSGFYLCAWTEEQGWFTEAFFGQGTRLTVV.

CDR3 sequence (DNA): TGTGCCAGCTCACCTACGGCGGGAGGATATGAAAAACTGTTTTTT. Translated: CASSPTAGGYEKLFF. The V and J genes are TRBV18 and TRBJ1-4; no definite D call. The V gene's germline CDR1 is KGHSH and CDR2 LQKENI. V gave up 3 bases and J gave up 6 bases, with 14 bases separating them. The CDR3 has 15 amino acids.

The rearrangement uses TRBV7-9 and TRBJ1-3, with 7 bases identical to TRBD1. Per the germline V gene, CDR1 is SEHNR and CDR2 is FQNEAQ (reference sequence). After removal of 4 bases from V and 6 bases from J, the junction contained 6 bases not matched to a gene. The CDR3 totals 14 residues. The CDR3 spells CASSSGTVQNTIYF. CDR3 DNA sequence: TGTGCCAGCAGCTCGGGGACAGTGCAAAACACCATATATTTT.

The rearrangement links TRBV30 to TRBJ2-3, with 13 bases matching TRBD2. The trim removed 2 bases at V and 5 bases at J, leaving 7 bases unmatched. The CDR3 extends over 16 amino acids. Germline V gives CDR1 GTSNPN, CDR2 SVGIG (reference sequence). CDR3 amino acids: CAWSWTSGRGKDTQYF. The CDR3 DNA is TGTGCCTGGAGTTGGACTAGCGGGAGAGGCAAAGATACGCAGTATTTT.

The CDR3 coding sequence is TGTGCCAGCAGTGACAACCGAGGAGTCGGCAATGAGCAGTTCTTC. It yields the protein CASSDNRGVGNEQFF. This rearrangement joins TRBV6-4 to TRBJ2-1; D gene uncertain. This CDR3 contains 15 residues. Germline V gene lookup returns CDR1 MRHNA and CDR2 SNTAGT. Trimming pared 2 bases from V and 6 bases from J, leaving 14 bases between.

The rearrangement joins TRBV2 to TRBJ1-6; 7 nucleotides line up with TRBD1. This CDR3 spans 16 amino acids. Germline V lookup: CDR1 SNHLY, CDR2 FYNNEI. The junction had 7 bases not matched to a gene; V was cut back by 2 bases and J by 6 bases. The CDR3 loop is CASSERYRGSNSPLHF. The DNA of the CDR3 is TGTGCCAGCAGTGAACGCTACAGGGGTAGTAATTCACCCCTCCACTTT.

The chain links TRBV3-1 (or the pseudogene TRBV3-2) to TRBJ2-3; TRBD1 agrees at 7 bases. In germline, CDR1 is LGHDT, CDR2 YNNKEL (reference sequence). The CDR3 has 15 residues. V lost 5 bases, J lost 11 bases, and 16 bases stayed unmatched. Here the CDR3 reads CASSTDLTGSLGQYF. In DNA form, the CDR3 reads TGTGCCAGCAGCACTGACCTGACAGGGTCACTGGGGCAGTATTTT.

The chain links TRBV28 to TRBJ2-1; 8 bases agree with TRBD2. The J segment lost 8 bases and the V segment lost 6 bases, leaving 15 bases of the junction unmatched. Germline V gene sequence: CDR1 MDHEN, CDR2 SYDVKM. CDR3 length: 16 residues. This CDR3 reads CASRISGTRSYDEQFF. The CDR3 DNA is TGTGCCAGCAGGATCTCCGGGACTAGAAGTTATGATGAGCAGTTCTTC.

The rearrangement joins TRBV3-1 (or the pseudogene TRBV3-2) to TRBJ1-2; 9 positions agree with TRBD1. The junction had 5 bases not matched to a gene; V was cut back by 1 base and J by 2 bases. The CDR3 consists of 16 residues. In germline, CDR1 is LGHDT, CDR2 YNNKEL (reference sequence). The chain's CDR3 is CASSQAETGGNYGYTF. The CDR3 nucleotides are TGTGCCAGCAGCCAAGCCGAGACAGGGGGGAACTATGGCTACACCTTC.

The chain couples TRBV15 to TRBJ2-5, with D perhaps matching TRBD1 (6 bases). Germline values: CDR1 LNHNV, CDR2 YYDKDF (reference sequence). The ends were cut back, 0 bases at V and 2 bases at J, with 13 bases in the middle. The CDR3 is 16 residues long. The CDR3 here is CATSRDVQGRQETQYF. DNA for the CDR3: TGTGCCACCAGCAGAGATGTACAGGGCCGTCAAGAGACCCAGTACTTC.

J is TRBJ1-4 and V is TRBV7-2; 7 bases agree with TRBD1. Germline CDR1 reads SGHTA; CDR2 reads FQGNSA. There are 15 residues in the CDR3. With V trimmed by 5 bases and J by 7 bases, 10 bases remained unmatched. CDR3 in DNA: TGTGCCAGCAGCCATATTGCGACAGGGACTGAAAAACTGTTTTTT. Its translation is CASSHIATGTEKLFF.

This chain joins TRBV30 and TRBJ2-5, with a possible D match to TRBD2 (5 bases). CDR1 and CDR2 (germline): GTSNPN, SVGIG (reference sequence). The V end lost 2 bases, the J end lost 9 bases, and 19 bases lay between the germline ends. CDR3 length equals 14 residues. The CDR3 region is CAWSKGPQERAQYF. The CDR3 nucleotides read TGTGCCTGGAGTAAAGGCCCTCAGGAGAGGGCCCAGTACTTC.

The genes are TRBV30 and TRBJ1-3, with D perhaps matching TRBD1 (6 bases). Between the trimmed V and J ends, which lost 7 bases and 3 bases, there was a span of 16 bases. The CDR3 runs to 14 residues. From germline, CDR1 is GTSNPN and CDR2 SVGIG (reference sequence). CDR3 nucleotide sequence: TGTGCCTATTACTCAGGGGTACTTGGAAACACCATATATTTT. This codes for CAYYSGVLGNTIYF.

This rearrangement joins TRBV27 to TRBJ1-2; D is possibly TRBD1 (5 bases). CDR1 is MNHEY, CDR2 SMNVEV, per germline (reference sequence). The germline V and J ends were trimmed by 5 bases and 5 bases, with 18 bases remaining between them. This CDR3 contains 15 residues. CDR3 nucleotides: TGTGCCAGCAGTCCCCTCCAGGGCGCAGATTATGGCTACACCTTC. Translating it yields CASSPLQGADYGYTF.

The chain links TRBV30 to TRBJ2-7, with D unclear. The germline V and J ends were trimmed by 1 base and 7 bases, with 11 bases remaining between them. This CDR3 spans 12 amino acids. The V gene's germline CDR1 is GTSNPN and CDR2 SVGIG (reference sequence). The CDR3 sequence is CAWSAPTREQYF. The CDR3 DNA is TGTGCCTGGAGTGCCCCAACACGAGAGCAGTACTTC. Full variable domain (outside the CDR3, taken from reference TRBV30 and TRBJ2-7): SQTIHQWPATLVQPVGSPLSLECTVEGTSNPNLYWYRQAAGRGLQLLFYSVGIGQISSEVPQNLSASRPQDRQFILSSKKLLLSDSGFYLCAWSAPTREQYFGPGTRLTVT.

This chain uses TRBV3-1 (or the pseudogene TRBV3-2) with TRBJ1-3; D is possibly TRBD1 (5 bases). Germline-derived CDR1 and CDR2 are LGHDT and YNNKEL (reference sequence). V gave up 3 bases and J gave up 3 bases, with 12 bases separating them. This CDR3 spans 15 amino acids. The CDR3 region has the DNA TGTGCCAGCAGCCAGGAAGGGGTGGTTGGAAACACCATATATTTT. As protein: CASSQEGVVGNTIYF.

The V call is TRBV25-1, the J call TRBJ1-1, with D possibly matching TRBD1 (5 bases). Trimming took 8 bases from V and 4 from J, leaving 14 bases between them. The CDR3 has 13 residues. CDR1 MGHDK and CDR2 SYGVNS come from the germline V gene. In nucleotides, the CDR3 is TGTGCCAGCCTCTTTGGGGCGAGCACTGAAGCTTTCTTT. This sequence encodes CASLFGASTEAFF.

The rearrangement joins TRBV30 to TRBJ2-3; perhaps TRBD2 as D (7 bases). The V and J ends lost 0 bases and 5 bases respectively, with 15 bases between them. The germline gives CDR1 GTSNPN, CDR2 SVGIG (reference sequence). This CDR3 has 15 amino acids. The CDR3 region has the DNA TGTGCCTGGAGTGTACTGCGGGGGCGCGGAGATACGCAGTATTTT. Translation: CAWSVLRGRGDTQYF.

This chain joins TRBV7-9 and TRBJ2-1; TRBD1 matches 7 bases. The germline CDR1 and CDR2 sequences are SEHNR and FQNEAQ (reference sequence). This CDR3 spans 12 amino acids. With 9 bases clipped from V and 8 bases from J, the junction kept 7 bases outside the gene matches. DNA of the CDR3: TGTGCCAGTCAGACAGGGTTGGATGAGCAGTTCTTC. It specifies CASQTGLDEQFF.